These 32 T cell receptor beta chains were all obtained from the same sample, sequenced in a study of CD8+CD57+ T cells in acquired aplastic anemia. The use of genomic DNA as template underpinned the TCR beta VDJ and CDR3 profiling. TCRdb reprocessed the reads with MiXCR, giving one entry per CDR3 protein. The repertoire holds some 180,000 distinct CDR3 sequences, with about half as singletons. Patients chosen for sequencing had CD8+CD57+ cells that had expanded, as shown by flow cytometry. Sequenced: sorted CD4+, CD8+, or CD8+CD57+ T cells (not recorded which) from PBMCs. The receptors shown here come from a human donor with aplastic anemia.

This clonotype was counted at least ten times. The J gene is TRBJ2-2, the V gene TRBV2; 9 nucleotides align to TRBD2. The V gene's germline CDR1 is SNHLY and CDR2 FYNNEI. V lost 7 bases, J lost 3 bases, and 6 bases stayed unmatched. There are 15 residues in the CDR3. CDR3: CASKWTSEHTGELFF. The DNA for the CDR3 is TGTGCCAGCAAATGGACTAGCGAGCACACCGGGGAGCTGTTTTTT.

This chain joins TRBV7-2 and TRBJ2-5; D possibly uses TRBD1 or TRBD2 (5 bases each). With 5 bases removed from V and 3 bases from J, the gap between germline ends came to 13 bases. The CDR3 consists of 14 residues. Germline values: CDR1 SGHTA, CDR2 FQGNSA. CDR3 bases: TGTGCCAGCAGCCAACGGGGACGGAAAGAGACCCAGTACTTC. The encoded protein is CASSQRGRKETQYF. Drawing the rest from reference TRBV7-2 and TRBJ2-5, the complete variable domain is GAGVSQSPSNKVTEKGKDVELRCDPISGHTALYWYRQSLGQGLEFLIYFQGNSAPDKSGLPSDRFSAERTGGSVSTLTIQRTQQEDSAVYLCASSQRGRKETQYFGPGTRLLVL.

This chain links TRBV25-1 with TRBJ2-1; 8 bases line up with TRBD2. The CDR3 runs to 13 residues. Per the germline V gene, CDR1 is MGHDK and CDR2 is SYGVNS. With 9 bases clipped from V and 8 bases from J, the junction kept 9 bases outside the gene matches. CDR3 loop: CARTRVAGHEQFF. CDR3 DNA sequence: TGTGCCAGGACCCGGGTAGCGGGGCATGAGCAGTTCTTC. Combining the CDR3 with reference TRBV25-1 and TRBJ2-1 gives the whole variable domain EADIYQTPRYLVIGTGKKITLECSQTMGHDKMYWYQQDPGMELHLIHYSYGVNSTEKGDLSSESTVSRIRTEHFPLTLESARPSHTSQYLCARTRVAGHEQFFGPGTRLTVL.

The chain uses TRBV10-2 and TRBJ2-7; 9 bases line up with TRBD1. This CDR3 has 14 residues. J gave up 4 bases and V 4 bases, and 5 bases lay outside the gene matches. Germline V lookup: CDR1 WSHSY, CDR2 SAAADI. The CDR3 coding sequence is TGCGCCAGCAGTGGTACAGGGGGCTGGTACGAGCAGTACTTC. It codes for CASSGTGGWYEQYF.

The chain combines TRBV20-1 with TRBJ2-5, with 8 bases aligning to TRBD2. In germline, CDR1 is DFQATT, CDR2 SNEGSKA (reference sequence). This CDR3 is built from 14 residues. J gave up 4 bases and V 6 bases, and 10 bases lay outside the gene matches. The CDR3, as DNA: TGCAGTGCAGCCGAGAGCGGGAGCGGAGAGACCCAGTACTTC. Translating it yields CSAAESGSGETQYF.

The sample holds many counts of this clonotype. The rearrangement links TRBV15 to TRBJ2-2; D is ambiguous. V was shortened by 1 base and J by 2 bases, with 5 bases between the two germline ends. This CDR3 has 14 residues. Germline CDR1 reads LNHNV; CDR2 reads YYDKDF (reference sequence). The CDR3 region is CATSRGYNTGELFF. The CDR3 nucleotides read TGTGCCACCAGCAGAGGCTATAACACCGGGGAGCTGTTTTTT.

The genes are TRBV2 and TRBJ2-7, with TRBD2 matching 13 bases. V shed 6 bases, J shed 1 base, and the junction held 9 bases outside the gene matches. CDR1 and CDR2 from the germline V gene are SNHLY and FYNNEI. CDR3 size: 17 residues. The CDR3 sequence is CASSGLAGVHYSYEQYF. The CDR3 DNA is TGTGCCAGCAGCGGACTAGCGGGAGTTCACTATTCCTACGAGCAGTACTTC.

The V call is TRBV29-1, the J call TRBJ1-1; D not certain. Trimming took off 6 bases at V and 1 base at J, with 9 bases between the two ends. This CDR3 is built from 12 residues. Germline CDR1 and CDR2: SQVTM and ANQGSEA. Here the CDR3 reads CSVLQENTEAFF. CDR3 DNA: TGCAGCGTCCTCCAGGAGAACACTGAAGCTTTCTTT. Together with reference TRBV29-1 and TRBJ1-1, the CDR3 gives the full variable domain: SAVISQKPSRDICQRGTSLTIQCQVDSQVTMMFWYRQQPGQSLTLIATANQGSEATYESGFVIDKFPISRPNLTFSTLTVSNMSPEDSSIYLCSVLQENTEAFFGQGTRLTVV.

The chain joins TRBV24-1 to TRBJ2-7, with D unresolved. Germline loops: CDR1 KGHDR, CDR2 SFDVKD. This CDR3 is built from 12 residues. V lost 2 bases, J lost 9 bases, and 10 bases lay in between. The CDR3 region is CATSDSKDGQYF. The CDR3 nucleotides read TGTGCCACCAGTGATTCAAAGGACGGGCAGTACTTC.

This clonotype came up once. DNA of the CDR3: TGTGCCAGCAGTTTTAGGGCAGGGACTCGCTACGAGCAGTACTTC. Encoded protein: CASSFRAGTRYEQYF. This chain joins TRBV12-3 or TRBV12-4 and TRBJ2-7; weak D call: TRBD2 (6 bases). Trimming removed 3 bases at V and 3 bases at J, with 15 bases between. The length of the CDR3 is 15 residues.

DNA for the CDR3: TGTGCCAGCAGTGCTATGGACGGTGAAGCTTTCTTT. Protein: CASSAMDGEAFF. The V and J genes are TRBV2 and TRBJ1-1; D ambiguous. The CDR3 has 12 amino acids. The germline CDR1 and CDR2 sequences are SNHLY and FYNNEI. The ends were cut back, 4 bases at V and 7 bases at J, with 10 bases in the middle. The full variable domain, its missing parts supplied by reference TRBV2 and TRBJ1-1, is EPEVTQTPSHQVTQMGQEVILRCVPISNHLYFYWYRQILGQKVEFLVSFYNNEISEKSEIFDDQFSVERPDGSNFTLKIRSTKLEDSAMYFCASSAMDGEAFFGQGTRLTVV.

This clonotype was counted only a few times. CDR3 coding DNA: TGTGCCTGGAGTCCCAGGGTTAGAGCAGATACGCAGTATTTT. Residues: CAWSPRVRADTQYF. The chain links TRBV30 to TRBJ2-3, with D perhaps TRBD1 (5 bases). CDR1 and CDR2 (germline): GTSNPN, SVGIG (reference sequence). CDR3 length equals 14 residues. The V gene lost 2 bases and the J gene lost 4 bases, with 13 bases spanning the gap.

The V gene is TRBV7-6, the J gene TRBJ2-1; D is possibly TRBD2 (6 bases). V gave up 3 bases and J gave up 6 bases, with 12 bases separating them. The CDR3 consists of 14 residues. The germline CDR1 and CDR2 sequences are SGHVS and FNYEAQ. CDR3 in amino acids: CASSFGGNGNEQFF. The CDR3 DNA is TGTGCCAGCAGCTTCGGAGGGAACGGCAATGAGCAGTTCTTC. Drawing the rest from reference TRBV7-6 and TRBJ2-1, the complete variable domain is GAGVSQSPRYKVTKRGQDVALRCDPISGHVSLYWYRQALGQGPEFLTYFNYEAQQDKSGLPNDRFSAERPEGSISTLTIQRTEQRDSAMYRCASSFGGNGNEQFFGPGTRLTVL.

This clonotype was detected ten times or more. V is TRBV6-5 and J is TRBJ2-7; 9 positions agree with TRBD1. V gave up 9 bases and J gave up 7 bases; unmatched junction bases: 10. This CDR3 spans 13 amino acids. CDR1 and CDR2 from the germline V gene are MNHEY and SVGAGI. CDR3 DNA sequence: TGTGCCAGTAAGGGACAGGGAATGGGGGAGCAGTACTTC. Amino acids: CASKGQGMGEQYF.

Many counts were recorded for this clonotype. In DNA, the CDR3 is TGCAGCGTCCGGACAGGTGATAATTCACCCCTCCACTTT. It translates to CSVRTGDNSPLHF. The chain is built from TRBV29-1 and TRBJ1-6; 7 bases map to TRBD1. The junction had 4 bases not matched to a gene; V was cut back by 6 bases and J by 5 bases. The germline V gene has CDR1 SQVTM and CDR2 ANQGSEA. This CDR3 comprises 13 residues.

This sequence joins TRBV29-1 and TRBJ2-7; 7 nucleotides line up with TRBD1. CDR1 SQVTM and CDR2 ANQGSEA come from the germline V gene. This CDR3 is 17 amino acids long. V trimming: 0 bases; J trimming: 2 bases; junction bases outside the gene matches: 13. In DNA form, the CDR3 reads TGCAGCGTTGAAGATCGTCCCCCGGGACAGCAAACCTACGAGCAGTACTTC. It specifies CSVEDRPPGQQTYEQYF.

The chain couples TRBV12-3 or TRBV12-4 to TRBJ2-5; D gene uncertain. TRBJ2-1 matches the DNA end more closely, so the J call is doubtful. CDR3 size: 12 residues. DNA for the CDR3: TGTGCCAGCAGTTGGGATGGTGGTGAGCAGTTCTTC. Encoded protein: CASSWDGGEQFF.

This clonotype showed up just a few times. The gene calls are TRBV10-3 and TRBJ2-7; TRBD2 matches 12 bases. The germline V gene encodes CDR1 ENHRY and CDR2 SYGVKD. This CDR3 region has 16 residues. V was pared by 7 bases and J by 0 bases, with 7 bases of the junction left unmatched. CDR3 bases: TGTGCCATCAAACCAGGGACTAGCGGGTACTCCTACGAGCAGTACTTC. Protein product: CAIKPGTSGYSYEQYF.

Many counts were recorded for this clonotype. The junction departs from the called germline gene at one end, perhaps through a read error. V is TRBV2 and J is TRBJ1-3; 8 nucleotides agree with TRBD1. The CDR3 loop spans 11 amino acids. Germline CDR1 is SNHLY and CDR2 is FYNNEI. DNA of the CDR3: TGTGCCAGCAGCGAAGGACAGGGCCGATATTTT. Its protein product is CASSEGQGRYF.

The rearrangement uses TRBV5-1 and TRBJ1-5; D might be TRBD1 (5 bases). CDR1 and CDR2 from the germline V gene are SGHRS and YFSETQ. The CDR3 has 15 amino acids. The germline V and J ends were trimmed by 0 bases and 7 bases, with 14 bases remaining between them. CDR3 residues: CASSLAGNPGQPQHF. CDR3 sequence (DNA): TGCGCCAGCAGCTTGGCTGGAAATCCAGGGCAGCCCCAGCATTTT.

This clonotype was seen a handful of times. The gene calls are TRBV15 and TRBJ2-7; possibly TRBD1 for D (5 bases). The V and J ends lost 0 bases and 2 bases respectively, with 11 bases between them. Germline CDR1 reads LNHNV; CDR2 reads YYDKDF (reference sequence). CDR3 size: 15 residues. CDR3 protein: CATSRDFQGAYEQYF. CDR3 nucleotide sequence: TGTGCCACCAGCAGAGATTTTCAGGGTGCCTACGAGCAGTACTTC.

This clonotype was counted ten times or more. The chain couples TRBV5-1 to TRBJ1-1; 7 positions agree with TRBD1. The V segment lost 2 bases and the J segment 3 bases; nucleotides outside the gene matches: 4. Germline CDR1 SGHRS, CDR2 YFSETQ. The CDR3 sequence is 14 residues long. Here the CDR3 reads CASSFQGGDTEAFF. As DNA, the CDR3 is TGCGCCAGCAGCTTCCAGGGGGGGGACACTGAAGCTTTCTTT.

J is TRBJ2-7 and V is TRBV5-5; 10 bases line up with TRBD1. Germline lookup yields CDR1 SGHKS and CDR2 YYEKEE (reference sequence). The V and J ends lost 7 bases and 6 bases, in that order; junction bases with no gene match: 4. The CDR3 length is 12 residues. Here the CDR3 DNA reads TGTGCCAGCGAAAGACAGGGGGCCGAGCAGTACTTC. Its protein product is CASERQGAEQYF.

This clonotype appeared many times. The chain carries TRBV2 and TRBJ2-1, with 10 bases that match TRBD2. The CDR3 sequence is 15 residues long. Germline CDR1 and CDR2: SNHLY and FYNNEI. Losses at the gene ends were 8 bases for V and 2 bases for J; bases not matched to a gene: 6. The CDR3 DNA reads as TGTGCCAGCTATAAAGGACTAGCGGCCTACAATGAGCAGTTCTTC. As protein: CASYKGLAAYNEQFF.

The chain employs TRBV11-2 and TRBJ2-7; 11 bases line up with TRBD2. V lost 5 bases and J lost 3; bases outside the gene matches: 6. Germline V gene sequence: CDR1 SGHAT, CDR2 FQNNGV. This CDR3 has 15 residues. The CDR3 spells CASSVTSGGRYEQYF. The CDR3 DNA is TGTGCCAGCAGCGTTACTAGCGGGGGCCGCTACGAGCAGTACTTC.

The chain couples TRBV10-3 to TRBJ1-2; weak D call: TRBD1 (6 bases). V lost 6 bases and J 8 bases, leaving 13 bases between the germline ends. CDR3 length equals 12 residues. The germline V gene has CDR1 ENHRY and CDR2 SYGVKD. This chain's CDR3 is CAIRGHLIGYTF. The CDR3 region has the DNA TGTGCCATCAGGGGACACTTAATCGGCTACACCTTC.

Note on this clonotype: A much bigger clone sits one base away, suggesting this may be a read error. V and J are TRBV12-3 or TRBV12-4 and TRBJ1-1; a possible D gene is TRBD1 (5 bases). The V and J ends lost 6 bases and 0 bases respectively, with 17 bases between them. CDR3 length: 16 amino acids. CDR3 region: CASSELRQLMNTEAFF. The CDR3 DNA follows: TGTGCCAGCAGCGAATTAAGACAGCTCATGAACACTGAAGCTTTCTTT.

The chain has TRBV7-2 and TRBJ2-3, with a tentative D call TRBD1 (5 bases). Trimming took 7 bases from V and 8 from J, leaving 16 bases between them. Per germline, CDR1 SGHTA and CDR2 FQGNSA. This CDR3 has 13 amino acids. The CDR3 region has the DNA TGTGCCAGCACCCGGAAGGGGCGGTCTACGCAGTATTTT. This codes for CASTRKGRSTQYF. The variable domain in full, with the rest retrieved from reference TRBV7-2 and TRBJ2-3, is GAGVSQSPSNKVTEKGKDVELRCDPISGHTALYWYRQSLGQGLEFLIYFQGNSAPDKSGLPSDRFSAERTGGSVSTLTIQRTQQEDSAVYLCASTRKGRSTQYFGPGTRLTVL.

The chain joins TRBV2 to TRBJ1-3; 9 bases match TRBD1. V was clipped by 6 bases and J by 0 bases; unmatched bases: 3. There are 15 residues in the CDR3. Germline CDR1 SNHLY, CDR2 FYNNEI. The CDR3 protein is CASRGTGPSGNTIYF. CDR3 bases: TGTGCCAGCAGGGGGACAGGGCCCTCTGGAAACACCATATATTTT.

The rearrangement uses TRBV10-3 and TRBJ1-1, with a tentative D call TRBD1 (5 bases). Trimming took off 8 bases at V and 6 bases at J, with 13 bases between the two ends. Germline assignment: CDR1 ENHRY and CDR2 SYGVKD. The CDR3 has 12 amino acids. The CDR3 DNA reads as TGTGCCATCCGCGGGGCACTGCCTGAAGCTTTCTTT. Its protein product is CAIRGALPEAFF.

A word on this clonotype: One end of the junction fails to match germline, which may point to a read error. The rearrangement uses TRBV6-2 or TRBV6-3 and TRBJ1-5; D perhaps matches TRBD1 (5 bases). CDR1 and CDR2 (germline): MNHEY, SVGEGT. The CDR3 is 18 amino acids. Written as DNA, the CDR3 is TGTGCCAGCAGATACTCCGGGGCAGGGTTATTCGGCAATCAGCCCCAGCATTTT. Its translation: CASRYSGAGLFGNQPQHF.

CDR3 region: CSVVKGLAGAGETQYF. CDR3 in DNA: TGCAGCGTCGTGAAAGGACTAGCGGGAGCAGGGGAGACCCAGTACTTC. The chain uses TRBV29-1 and TRBJ2-5, with TRBD2 identical over 13 bases. Germline CDR1 and CDR2: SQVTM and ANQGSEA. This CDR3 contains 16 residues. Trimming cost V 6 bases and J 5 bases; bases outside gene matches: 12.